The following is a T cell receptor beta chain sequence with its context. Its target is unknown. Generated by immunoSEQ multiplex PCR, the TCRdb table keeps only in-frame clones and is missing some. Of approximately 120,000 clones in the sample, about 87% were seen once. This entry is derived from a study of T cell responses to AZD1222 COVID-19 vaccine. The CDR3 extends over 15 amino acids. The V and J ends lost 8 bases and 3 bases respectively, with 19 bases between them. CDR1 is LNHDA, CDR2 SQIVND, per germline (reference sequence). General study findings and limits: Females outnumbered males among donors, who were mostly white British; clonal diversity was possibly underestimated.

The material sequenced was peripheral blood, taken on day 0 of AZD1222 vaccination. The J gene is TRBJ1-2, the V gene TRBV19, with TRBD1 as a possible D gene (6 bases). The clonotype was recovered from an adult in good health. CDR3 DNA: TGTGCCAGTGGCGAAAGGGGGGTGAGGGACTATGGCTACACCTTC. This gives the protein CASGERGVRDYGYTF.